The sequence of this TCR beta chain was determined in a study of blood T cell repertoires in COVID-19. CDR3 length: 13 amino acids. The V gene lost 6 bases and the J gene lost 7 bases, with 13 bases spanning the gap. Germline values: CDR1 MDHEN, CDR2 SYDVKM. Sequencing was performed with immunoSEQ multiplex PCR; in TCRdb, only in-frame clones are kept and a portion is missing. The repertoire holds about 45,000 clones, with approximately 86% as singletons. The chain uses TRBV28 and TRBJ1-5; maybe TRBD1 (5 bases). This clonotype was sampled from a woman older than 75 with active COVID-19. Sample: peripheral blood. The CDR3 spells CASRQVAGQPQHF. The CDR3 DNA follows: TGTGCCAGCAGACAGGTTGCGGGACAGCCCCAGCATTTT.